This T cell receptor beta chain was obtained from a study of blood T cell repertoires in COVID-19. Study-level background: COVID-19 samples collected from the United States, Italy and Spain covered acute and convalescent phases. T cells, B-cell-depleted T cells, or PBMCs supplied cDNA or gDNA.

Original handling: Amplification of reference gene primers provided the estimated nucleated cell counts. Some clones are missing from TCRdb's copy, which holds only in-frame ones; the method was immunoSEQ multiplex PCR. That table supplies the V and J calls and clone size; D and trimming were determined from the DNA. This sample yields roughly 200,000 clones, of which roughly 85% are seen a single time; 10% to 11% belongs to the top ten. CDR1 and CDR2 (germline): MDHEN, SYDVKM. J gave up 6 bases and V 6 bases, and 13 bases lay outside the gene matches. The CDR3 consists of 16 residues. The chain has TRBV28 and TRBJ2-1; 8 nucleotides agree with TRBD2. The origin of this receptor is a human donor with active or convalescent COVID-19. The donor label of this sample is uncertain. Sequenced input: peripheral blood. The CDR3 coding sequence is TGTGCCAGCAGACATCAAGGTGCGGGGGGTGCCAATGAGCAGTTCTTC. Translation gives CASRHQGAGGANEQFF.